This T cell receptor beta chain was observed in a study of identical twins. Study findings and constraints: Invariant cells of the MAIT and iNKT types might have partly distorted the zero-insertion analyses.

TCRdb reprocessed the 5' RACE reads with MiXCR, giving one entry per CDR3 protein. This sample has 550,000 to 800,000 distinct CDR3 sequences; roughly 7.1% occur once, and the top ten carry over 1.5%. The germline V gene encodes CDR1 MGHRA and CDR2 YSYEKL. V gave up 0 bases and J gave up 4 bases; unmatched junction bases: 19. The CDR3 contains 20 residues. Note on this clonotype: The antigen is not known.

The same specimen was also included in a second study, on yellow fever vaccine responses in identical twins. From that study: Reports say the vaccine T cell response in twins looked partly convergent and partly personalized.

The chain carries TRBV4-1 and TRBJ2-3, with 7 positions matching TRBD2. This receptor was obtained from a woman between 18 and 29 years old in good health. The specimen sequenced was PBMCs. The CDR3 nucleotides are TGCGCCAGCAGCCAAGAGTTCGTCGGGGTGGGCCCGGGGGGTGCAGATACGCAGTATTTT. Its protein product is CASSQEFVGVGPGGADTQYF.